This TCR beta chain was retrieved from a study of T cells in Graves' hyperthyroidism and ophthalmopathy. Amplification of TCR beta CDR3 regions was performed using RNA transcripts as template. RT-PCR in the first round (using the HTBI primer set) targeted the TCR CDR3. TCRdb re-analysed the multiplex PCR reads in MiXCR, keeping a single row per CDR3 protein. The data contain approximately 510,000 distinct CDR3 sequences, 35% to 50% of them singletons. The V end lost 5 bases, the J end lost 5 bases, and 15 bases lay between the germline ends. The CDR3 totals 13 residues. CDR1 is SQVTM, CDR2 ANQGSEA, per germline. The study based diagnoses on clinical symptoms, serum thyroxine and TRAb, thyroid ultrasound and orbital computed tomography. A few counts support this clonotype.

V is TRBV29-1 and J is TRBJ2-5; D might be TRBD1 (6 bases). The sample consisted of peripheral blood or thyroid tissue (not recorded which). The source of this sequence is an adult woman with Graves' disease, either hyperthyroidism or ophthalmopathy (not recorded which). The chain's CDR3 is CSVYRVNGETQYF. CDR3 DNA sequence: TGCAGCGTTTACAGGGTTAATGGGGAGACCCAGTACTTC.